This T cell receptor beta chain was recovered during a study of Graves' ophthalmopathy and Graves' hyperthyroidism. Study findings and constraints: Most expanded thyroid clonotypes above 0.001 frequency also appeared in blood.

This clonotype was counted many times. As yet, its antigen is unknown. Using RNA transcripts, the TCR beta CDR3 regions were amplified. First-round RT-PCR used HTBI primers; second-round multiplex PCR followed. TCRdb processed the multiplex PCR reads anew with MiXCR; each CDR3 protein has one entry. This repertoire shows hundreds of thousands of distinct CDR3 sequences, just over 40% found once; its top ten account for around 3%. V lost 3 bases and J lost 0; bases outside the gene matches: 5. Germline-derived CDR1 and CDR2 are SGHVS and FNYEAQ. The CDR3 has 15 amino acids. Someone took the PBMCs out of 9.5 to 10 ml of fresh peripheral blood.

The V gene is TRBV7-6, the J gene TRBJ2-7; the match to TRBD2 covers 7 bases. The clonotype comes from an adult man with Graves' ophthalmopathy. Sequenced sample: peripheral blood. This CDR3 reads CASSLGGEASYEQYF. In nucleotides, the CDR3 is TGTGCCAGCAGCTTGGGAGGGGAAGCCTCCTACGAGCAGTACTTC.